This TCR beta chain came from a study of response to subunit inactivated influenza vaccine. Study-wide results and caveats: The authors suggested that every seasonal influenza vaccination recruits few new T cells.

CDR1 and CDR2 from the germline V gene are MGHRA and YSYEKL. This CDR3 comprises 14 residues. Trimming removed 1 base from V and 4 bases from J, with 9 bases in between. TCRdb ran MiXCR on the RT-PCR reads and lists one entry per CDR3 protein. The data contain 150,000 to 200,000 distinct CDR3 sequences, approximately 11% of them singletons. This clonotype was found once. Its antigen is not known. The input for sequencing was non-naive T cells sorted from PBMCs, taken 40 to 50 days after vaccination. The gene calls are TRBV4-1 and TRBJ2-3; a weak D match, TRBD1 (5 bases). The TCR sequence derives from a man aged 45 to 65 who received an inactivated influenza vaccine. CDR3 sequence: CASSQGAGSDTQYF. CDR3 nucleotide sequence: TGCGCCAGCAGCCAAGGTGCAGGGTCAGATACGCAGTATTTT.